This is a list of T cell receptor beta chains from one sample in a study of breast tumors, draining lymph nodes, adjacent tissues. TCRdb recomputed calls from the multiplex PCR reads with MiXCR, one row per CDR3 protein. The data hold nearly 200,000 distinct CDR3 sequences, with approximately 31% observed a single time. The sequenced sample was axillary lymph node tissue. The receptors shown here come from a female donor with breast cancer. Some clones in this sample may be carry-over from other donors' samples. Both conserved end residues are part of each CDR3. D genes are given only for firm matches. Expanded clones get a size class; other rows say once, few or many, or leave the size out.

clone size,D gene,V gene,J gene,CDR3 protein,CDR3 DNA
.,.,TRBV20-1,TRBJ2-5,CSAWGAERETQYF,TGCAGTGCTTGGGGAGCAGAGCGGGAGACCCAGTACTTC
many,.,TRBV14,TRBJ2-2,CATRGDVSTGELFF,TGTGCCACCCGGGGCGACGTGAGCACCGGGGAGCTGTTTTTT
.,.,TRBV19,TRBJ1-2,CASSIVRDHGYTF,TGTGCCAGTAGTATCGTACGGGACCATGGCTACACCTTC
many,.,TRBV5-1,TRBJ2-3,CASSLGSPEDTQYF,TGCGCCAGCAGCTTGGGGAGCCCTGAAGATACGCAGTATTTT
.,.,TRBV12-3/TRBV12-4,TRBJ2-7,CASNFTPGEQYF,TGTGCCAGCAACTTCACCCCTGGGGAGCAGTACTTC
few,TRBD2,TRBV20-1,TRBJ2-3,CSARASGGTPTDTQYF,TGCAGTGCTAGAGCTAGCGGGGGGACTCCGACAGATACGCAGTATTTT
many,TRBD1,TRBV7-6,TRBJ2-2,CASSSQQGANTGELFF,TGTGCCAGCAGCTCGCAACAGGGGGCGAACACCGGGGAGCTGTTTTTT
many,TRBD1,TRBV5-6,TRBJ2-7,CASSLVLAGTGAYEQYF,TGTGCCAGCAGCTTGGTTCTTGCCGGGACAGGAGCCTACGAGCAGTACTTC
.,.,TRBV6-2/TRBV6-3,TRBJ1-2,CASTAAPGPNYGYTF,TGTGCCAGCACCGCCGCACCGGGACCTAACTATGGCTACACCTTC
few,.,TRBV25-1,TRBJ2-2,CASSKRQGCANTRELFF,TGTGCCAGCAGTAAAAGGCAGGGCTGTGCGAACACCCGGGAGCTGTTTTTT
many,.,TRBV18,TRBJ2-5,CASSPWQETQYF,TGTGCCAGCTCACCATGGCAAGAGACCCAGTACTTC
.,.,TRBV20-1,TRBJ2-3,CSVMRADTLYF,TGCAGTGTTATGAGAGCAGATACGCTGTATTTT
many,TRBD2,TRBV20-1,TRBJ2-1,CSARPGLVTNEQFF,TGCAGTGCTAGGCCCGGACTAGTAACCAATGAGCAGTTCTTC
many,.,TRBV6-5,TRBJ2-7,CASSYSIGVGSYEQYF,TGTGCCAGCAGTTACTCAATCGGGGTAGGATCCTACGAGCAGTACTTC
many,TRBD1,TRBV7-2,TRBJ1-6,CASSSTGGNSPLHF,TGTGCCAGCAGCTCGACAGGGGGAAATTCACCCCTCCACTTT
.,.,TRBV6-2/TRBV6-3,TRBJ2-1,CASTTRRKETGEKVF,TGTGCCAGCACCACGCGGCGGAAGGAGACGGGAGAGAAGGTCTTC
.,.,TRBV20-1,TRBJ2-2,CSAREPGGTGELFF,TGCAGTGCTAGAGAGCCAGGGGGGACCGGGGAGCTGTTTTTT
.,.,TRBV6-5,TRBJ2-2,CASSHSIFQSTGELFF,TGTGCCAGCAGTCACTCGATATTCCAATCTACCGGGGAGCTGTTTTTT
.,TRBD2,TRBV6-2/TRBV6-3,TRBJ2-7,CVSSSQRGSYEQYF,TGTGTCAGCAGTTCTCAGCGGGGTAGCTACGAGCAGTACTTC
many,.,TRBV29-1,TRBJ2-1,CSVVVSSYNEQFF,TGCAGCGTTGTAGTGAGCTCCTACAATGAGCAGTTCTTC
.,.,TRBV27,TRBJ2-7,CAGSSSYEQYF,TGTGCCGGCAGTTCTTCCTACGAGCAGTACTTC
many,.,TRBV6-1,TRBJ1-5,CASSEEGRPQHF,TGTGCCAGCAGCGAGGAGGGTAGGCCCCAGCATTTT
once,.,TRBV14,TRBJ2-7,CASSRGTPDSYEQYF,TGTGCCAGCAGCCGAGGGACACCCGACTCCTACGAGCAGTACTTC
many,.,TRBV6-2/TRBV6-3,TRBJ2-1,CASSYGRYRSYNEQFF,TGTGCCAGCAGTTACGGGCGGTACCGATCCTACAATGAGCAGTTCTTC
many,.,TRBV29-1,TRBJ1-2,CSVGRGKGLSYYGYTF,TGCAGCGTCGGGCGTGGAAAGGGTCTATCTTACTATGGCTACACCTTC
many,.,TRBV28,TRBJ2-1,CASSLFALVLVNEQFF,TGTGCCAGCAGTTTATTCGCCCTAGTCCTTGTGAATGAGCAGTTCTTC
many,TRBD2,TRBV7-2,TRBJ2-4,CASSLALFGRETKNIQYF,TGTGCCAGCAGCTTAGCTCTTTTCGGGAGGGAAACCAAAAACATTCAGTACTTC
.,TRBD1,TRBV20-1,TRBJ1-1,CSTTGGVTNAEAFF,TGCAGTACAACAGGGGGCGTAACGAACGCTGAAGCTTTCTTT
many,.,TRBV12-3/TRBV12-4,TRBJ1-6,CASSSGRDNSPLHF,TGTGCCAGCAGTTCCGGCCGGGATAATTCACCCCTCCACTTT
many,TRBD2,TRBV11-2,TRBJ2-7,CASSLDVAGDYEQYF,TGTGCCAGCAGCTTAGATGTAGCGGGAGACTACGAGCAGTACTTC
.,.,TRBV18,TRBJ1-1,CASSPGRDTEAFF,TGTGCCAGCTCACCAGGTCGGGACACTGAAGCTTTCTTT
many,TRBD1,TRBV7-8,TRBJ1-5,CASSQGTVPNWPQHF,TGTGCCAGCAGCCAGGGGACAGTTCCTAATTGGCCCCAGCATTTT
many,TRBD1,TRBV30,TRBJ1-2,CAWSRDRGQPGYTF,TGTGCCTGGAGCCGGGACAGGGGGCAGCCTGGCTACACCTTC
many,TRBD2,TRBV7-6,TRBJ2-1,CASSLEGGGDSEQFF,TGTGCCAGCAGCCTAGAGGGCGGGGGGGATAGTGAGCAGTTCTTC
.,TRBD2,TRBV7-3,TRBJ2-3,CASSLGVASGGTDTQYF,TGTGCCAGCAGCTTAGGAGTGGCTAGCGGGGGGACGGATACGCAGTATTTT
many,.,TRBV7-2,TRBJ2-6,CASTQTGSVANVLTF,TGTGCCAGCACCCAGACGGGGAGTGTGGCCAACGTCCTGACTTTC
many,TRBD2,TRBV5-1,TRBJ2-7,CASSLGTSGYEQYF,TGCGCCAGCAGCTTAGGGACTAGCGGCTACGAGCAGTACTTC
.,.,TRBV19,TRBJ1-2,CASSMPRGENYGYTF,TGTGCCAGTAGTATGCCCCGGGGGGAAAACTATGGCTACACCTTC
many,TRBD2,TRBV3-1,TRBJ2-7,CGTSDSYEQYF,TGTGGGACTAGCGACTCCTACGAGCAGTACTTC
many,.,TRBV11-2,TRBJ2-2,CASSFFPRGANTGELFF,TGTGCCAGCAGCTTCTTTCCCAGGGGGGCGAACACCGGGGAGCTGTTTTTT
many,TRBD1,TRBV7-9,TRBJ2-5,CASSFGQGGETQYF,TGTGCCAGCAGCTTTGGACAGGGTGGAGAGACCCAGTACTTC
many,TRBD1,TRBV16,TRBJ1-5,CASSQSGTGIQPQHF,TGTGCCAGCAGCCAATCCGGGACAGGGATTCAGCCCCAGCATTTT
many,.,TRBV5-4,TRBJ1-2,CASSFDGSGDGYTF,TGTGCCAGCAGCTTTGACGGGAGCGGCGATGGCTACACCTTC
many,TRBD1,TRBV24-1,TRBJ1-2,CATSESRQGYGYTF,TGTGCCACCAGTGAGTCTCGACAGGGGTATGGCTACACCTTC
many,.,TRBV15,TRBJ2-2,CATLDIPNTGELFF,TGTGCCACCTTAGACATTCCGAACACCGGGGAGCTGTTTTTT
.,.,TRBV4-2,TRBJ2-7,CASSQDDGILSYEQYF,TGTGCCAGCAGCCAAGATGACGGGATTCTCTCCTACGAGCAGTACTTC
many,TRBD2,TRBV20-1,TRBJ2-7,CSGDGGSSYEQYF,TGCAGTGGCGACGGGGGGAGCTCCTACGAGCAGTACTTC
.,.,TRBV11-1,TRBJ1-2,CASSLDGTGARDYGYTF,TGTGCCAGCAGCTTAGACGGGACCGGGGCGAGGGACTATGGCTACACCTTC
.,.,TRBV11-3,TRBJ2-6,CASSPSETAANVLTF,TGTGCCAGCAGCCCTAGTGAAACCGCGGCCAACGTCCTGACTTTC